The clone carrying this TCR beta chain showed up many times. This sample was taken from a study of T cells after yellow fever vaccination. In TCRdb, the 5' RACE reads were re-called with MiXCR into one record per CDR3 protein. The sample contains nearly 70,000 distinct CDR3 sequences, approximately 6.1% of which appear only once. V shed 7 bases and J shed 2 bases, with 18 bases lying between them. From germline, CDR1 is LNHDA and CDR2 SQIVND (reference sequence). The CDR3 runs to 16 residues. The chain recombines TRBV19 with TRBJ2-1; D might be TRBD2 (5 bases). The starting material was CD8+ T cells sorted from PBMCs, obtained around 45 days after the first yellow fever vaccination. The sequence came from a man between 18 and 29 years old who received the YFV17D yellow fever vaccine. The CDR3 bases are TGTGCCAGTAAGCAGGAGGCCAAGGGTGCCTACAATGAGCAGTTCTTC. This sequence encodes CASKQEAKGAYNEQFF.